This T cell receptor (beta chain) was retrieved from a study of Graves' ophthalmopathy and Graves' hyperthyroidism. Study information: Peripheral blood was gathered at first diagnosis, ahead of any treatment whatsoever.

As for this clonotype: A read error is possible here, since a much larger clone lies one base away.

Germline V gene sequence: CDR1 LGHDT, CDR2 YNNKEL (reference sequence). CDR3 length: 15 residues. Amplification of TCR beta CDR3 regions used RNA transcripts. Scientists carried out first-round RT-PCR using HTBI primers and then a second-round multiplex PCR. TCRdb used MiXCR to reprocess the multiplex PCR reads, holding one entry per CDR3 protein. The table lists roughly 60,000 distinct CDR3 sequences, approximately 47% of them singletons. The receptor comes from an adult woman with Graves' ophthalmopathy. The sequenced sample consisted of peripheral blood. The chain carries TRBV3-1 and TRBJ2-7; TRBD1 might be the D (7 bases). The CDR3 DNA follows: TGTGCCAGCAGCCCTAGCGACAGGGCCCAATACGAGCGGTACTTC. This codes for CASSPSDRAQYERYF.